This record concerns one T cell receptor (beta chain) sequence. These data belong to a study of T cell responses to AZD1222 COVID-19 vaccine. Only in-frame clones appear in the TCRdb table, and some are missing; sequencing was by immunoSEQ multiplex PCR. The sample holds around 120,000 clones, roughly 90% seen once. Sequencing used peripheral blood, obtained on day 0 of AZD1222 vaccination. This clonotype was sampled from an adult in good health.

CDR3 region: CASSLSPRYGYTF. Written as DNA, the CDR3 is TGTGCCAGCAGCTTATCCCCTAGGTATGGCTACACCTTC. The chain has TRBV7-2 and TRBJ1-2, with no clear D. CDR3 size: 13 residues. Trimming removed 2 bases from V and 5 bases from J, with 9 bases in between. Germline CDR1 SGHTA, CDR2 FQGNSA.